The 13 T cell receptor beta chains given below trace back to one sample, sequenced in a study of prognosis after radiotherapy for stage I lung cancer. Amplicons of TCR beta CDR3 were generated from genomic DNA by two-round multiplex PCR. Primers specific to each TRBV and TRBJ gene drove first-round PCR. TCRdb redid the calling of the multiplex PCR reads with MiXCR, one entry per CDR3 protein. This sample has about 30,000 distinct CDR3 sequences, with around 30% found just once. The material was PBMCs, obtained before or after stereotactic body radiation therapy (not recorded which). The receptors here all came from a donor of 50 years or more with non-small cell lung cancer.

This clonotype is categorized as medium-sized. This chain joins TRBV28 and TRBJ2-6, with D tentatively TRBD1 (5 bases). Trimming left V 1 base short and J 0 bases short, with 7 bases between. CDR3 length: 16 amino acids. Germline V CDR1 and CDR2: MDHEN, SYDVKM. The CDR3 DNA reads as TGTGCCAGCAGTTTATCAGGGCGCTCTGGGGCCAACGTCCTGACTTTC. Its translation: CASSLSGRSGANVLTF.

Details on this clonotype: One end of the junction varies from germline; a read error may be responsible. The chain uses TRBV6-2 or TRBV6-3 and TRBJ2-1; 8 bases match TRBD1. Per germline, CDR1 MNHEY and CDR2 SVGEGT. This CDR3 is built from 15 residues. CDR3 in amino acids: CASSSPRGLVSEKFF. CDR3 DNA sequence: TGTGCCAGCAGTTCTCCCAGGGGGCTTGTTAGTGAGAAGTTCTTC.

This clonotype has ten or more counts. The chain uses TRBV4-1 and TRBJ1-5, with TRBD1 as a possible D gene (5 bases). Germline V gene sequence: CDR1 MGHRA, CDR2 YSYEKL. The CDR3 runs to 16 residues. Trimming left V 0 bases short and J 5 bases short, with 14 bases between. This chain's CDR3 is CASSQEYRDGYQPQHF. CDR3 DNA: TGCGCCAGCAGCCAAGAGTACCGGGACGGATATCAGCCCCAGCATTTT.

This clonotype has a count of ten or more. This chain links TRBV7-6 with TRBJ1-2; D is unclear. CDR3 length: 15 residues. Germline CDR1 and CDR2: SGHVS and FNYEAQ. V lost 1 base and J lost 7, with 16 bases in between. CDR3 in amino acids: CASSLEGEAAAGYTF. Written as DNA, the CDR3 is TGTGCCAGCAGCTTAGAGGGTGAGGCGGCGGCTGGCTACACCTTC.

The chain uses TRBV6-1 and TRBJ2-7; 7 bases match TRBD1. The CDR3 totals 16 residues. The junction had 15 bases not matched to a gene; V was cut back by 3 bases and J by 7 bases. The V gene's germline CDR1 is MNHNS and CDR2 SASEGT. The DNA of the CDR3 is TGTGCCAGCAGTGATAGACAGGGTCCGGACCTAGGGGAGCAGTACTTC. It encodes CASSDRQGPDLGEQYF.

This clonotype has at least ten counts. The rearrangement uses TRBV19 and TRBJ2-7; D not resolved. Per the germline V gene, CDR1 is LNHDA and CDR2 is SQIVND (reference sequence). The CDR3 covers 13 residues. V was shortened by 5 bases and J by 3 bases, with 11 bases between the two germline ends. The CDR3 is CASSPTANYEQYF. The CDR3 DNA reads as TGTGCCAGTAGTCCGACGGCCAACTACGAGCAGTACTTC.

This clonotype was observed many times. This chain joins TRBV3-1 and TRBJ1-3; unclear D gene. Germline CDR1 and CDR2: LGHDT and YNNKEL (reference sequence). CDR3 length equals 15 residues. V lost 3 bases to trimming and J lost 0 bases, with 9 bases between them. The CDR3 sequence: CASSQDSGSGNTIYF. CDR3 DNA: TGTGCCAGCAGCCAGGATTCGGGCTCTGGAAACACCATATATTTT.

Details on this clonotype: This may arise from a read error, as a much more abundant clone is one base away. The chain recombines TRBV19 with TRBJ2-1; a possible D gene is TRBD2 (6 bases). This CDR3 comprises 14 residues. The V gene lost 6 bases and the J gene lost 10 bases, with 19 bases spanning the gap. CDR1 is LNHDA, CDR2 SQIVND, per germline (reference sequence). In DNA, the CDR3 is TGTGCCAGTAGGACGGTGGGGGGATCCAACGAGCAGTTCTTC. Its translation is CASRTVGGSNEQFF. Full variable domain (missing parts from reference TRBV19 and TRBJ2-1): DGGITQSPKYLFRKEGQNVTLSCEQNLNHDAMYWYRQDPGQGLRLIYYSQIVNDFQKGDIAEGYSVSREKKESFPLTVTSAQKNPTAFYLCASRTVGGSNEQFFGPGTRLTVL.

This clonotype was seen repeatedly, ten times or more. The CDR3 loop reads CASSLPGPAGDTQYF. CDR3 nucleotide sequence: TGTGCCAGCAGCTTGCCGGGGCCAGCCGGAGATACGCAGTATTTT. V usage is TRBV5-4 and J usage is TRBJ2-3; D possibly matches TRBD1 or TRBD2 (5 bases each). Germline V gene data show CDR1 as SGHNT and CDR2 as YYREEE (reference sequence). V lost 1 base and J 5 bases, leaving 14 bases between the germline ends. The length of the CDR3 is 15 residues.

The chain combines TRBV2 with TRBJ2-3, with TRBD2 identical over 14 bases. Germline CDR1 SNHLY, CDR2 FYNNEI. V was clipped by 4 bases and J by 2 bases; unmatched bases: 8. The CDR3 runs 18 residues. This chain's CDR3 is CASSAPGGLAGATDTQYF. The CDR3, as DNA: TGTGCCAGCAGTGCCCCCGGGGGACTAGCGGGGGCCACAGATACGCAGTATTTT.

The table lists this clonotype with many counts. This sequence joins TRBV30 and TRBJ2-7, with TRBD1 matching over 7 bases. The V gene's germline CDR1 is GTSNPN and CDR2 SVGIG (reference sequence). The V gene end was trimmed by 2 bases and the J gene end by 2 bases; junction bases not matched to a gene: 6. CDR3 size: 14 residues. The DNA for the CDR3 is TGTGCCTGGAGTAAATCCAGGGGGACCTACGAGCAGTACTTC. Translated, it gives CAWSKSRGTYEQYF.

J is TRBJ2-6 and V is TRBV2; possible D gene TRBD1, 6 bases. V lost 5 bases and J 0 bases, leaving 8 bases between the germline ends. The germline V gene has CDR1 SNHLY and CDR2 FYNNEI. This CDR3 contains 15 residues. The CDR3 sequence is CASSRTASGANVLTF. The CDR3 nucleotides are TGTGCCAGCAGTAGGACAGCCTCTGGGGCCAACGTCCTGACTTTC.

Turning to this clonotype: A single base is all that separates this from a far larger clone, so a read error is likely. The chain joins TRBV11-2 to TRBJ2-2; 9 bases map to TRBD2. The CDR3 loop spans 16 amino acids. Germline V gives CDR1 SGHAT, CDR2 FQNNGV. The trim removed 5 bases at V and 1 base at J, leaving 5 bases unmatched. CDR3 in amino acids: CASSTIAGENTGELFF. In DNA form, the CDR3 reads TGTGCCAGCAGCACCATAGCGGGAGAGAACACCGGGGAGCTGTTTTTT.